A selection of T cell receptor beta chains follows, all from one sample in a study of T cells after yellow fever vaccination. TCRdb processed the 5' RACE reads anew with MiXCR; each CDR3 protein has one entry. This sample has under 550,000 distinct CDR3 sequences; 20% to 25% occur once, and the top ten carry roughly 16%. Source: PBMCs, taken about 21 days after the first yellow fever vaccination. These TCRs come from a man aged 18 to 29 who received the YFV17D yellow fever vaccine. Both conserved end residues are part of each CDR3. Each record gives: J gene, clone size, D gene, V gene, CDR3 DNA, CDR3 protein. The D gene is left open where the match is weak. Size tells how often a clone was seen (once, few, many) or the class of an expanded clone, and some rows leave it out.

j_call: TRBJ2-1
clone_size: NA
d_call: NA
v_call: TRBV4-1
cdr3_nt: TGCGCCAGCAGCCAAGTGTACAGCAGCTCCTACAATGAGCAGTTCTTC
cdr3_aa: CASSQVYSSSYNEQFF

j_call: TRBJ1-6
clone_size: NA
d_call: NA
v_call: TRBV9
cdr3_nt: TGTGCCAGCAGCCCTGGCGGCGACAATCAAATCCTCCACTTT
cdr3_aa: CASSPGGDNQILHF

j_call: TRBJ1-6
clone_size: few
d_call: NA
v_call: TRBV20-1
cdr3_nt: TGCAGTGCTAGAGCCTGGGGCCCGACCTCACCCCTCCACTTT
cdr3_aa: CSARAWGPTSPLHF

j_call: TRBJ1-1
clone_size: NA
d_call: NA
v_call: TRBV29-1
cdr3_nt: TGCAGCGCTCGTGGGGGGGGCACTGAAGCTTTCTTT
cdr3_aa: CSARGGGTEAFF

j_call: TRBJ2-5
clone_size: NA
d_call: NA
v_call: TRBV5-1
cdr3_nt: TGCGCCAGCAGCATACCGGGGACCGAAGAGACCCAGTACTTC
cdr3_aa: CASSIPGTEETQYF

j_call: TRBJ2-1
clone_size: NA
d_call: NA
v_call: TRBV7-9
cdr3_nt: TGTGCCAGCAGCGCAGATTCCCGCCCAACGAATGAGCAGTTCTTC
cdr3_aa: CASSADSRPTNEQFF

j_call: TRBJ2-3
clone_size: NA
d_call: TRBD1
v_call: TRBV2
cdr3_nt: TGTGCCAGCAGTGGGGACAGAGGCACAGATACGCAGTATTTT
cdr3_aa: CASSGDRGTDTQYF

j_call: TRBJ2-7
clone_size: NA
d_call: NA
v_call: TRBV3-1
cdr3_nt: TGTGCCAGCAGCCACCTCTCCCGTGCCGAGCAGTACTTC
cdr3_aa: CASSHLSRAEQYF

j_call: TRBJ1-2
clone_size: few
d_call: NA
v_call: TRBV1
cdr3_nt: TGCACCAGCAGGTCCAAGACCCCGGCGAACGGCTACACCTTC
cdr3_aa: CTSRSKTPANGYTF

j_call: TRBJ2-5
clone_size: few
d_call: NA
v_call: TRBV5-1
cdr3_nt: TGCGCCAGCAGCCCTACGGGGATCGGCGGGGAGACCCAGTACTTC
cdr3_aa: CASSPTGIGGETQYF

j_call: TRBJ2-1
clone_size: few
d_call: NA
v_call: TRBV3-1
cdr3_nt: TGTGCCAGCAGCCAAGGGGGATCCGTTCGTCAGTTCTTC
cdr3_aa: CASSQGGSVRQFF

j_call: TRBJ1-1
clone_size: NA
d_call: TRBD1
v_call: TRBV20-1
cdr3_nt: TGCAGTGCCGGTGGAAAGACAGGGGCGATGAACACTGAAGCTTTCTTT
cdr3_aa: CSAGGKTGAMNTEAFF

j_call: TRBJ2-5
clone_size: few
d_call: NA
v_call: TRBV2
cdr3_nt: TGTGCCACCGACCGTCAGGGAGTTGAGGAGACCCAGTACTTC
cdr3_aa: CATDRQGVEETQYF

j_call: TRBJ1-6
clone_size: few
d_call: NA
v_call: TRBV6-1
cdr3_nt: TGTGCCAGCAGACTATCGGACGCCTCATATAATTCACCCCTCCACTTT
cdr3_aa: CASRLSDASYNSPLHF

j_call: TRBJ2-7
clone_size: few
d_call: TRBD1
v_call: TRBV7-6
cdr3_nt: TGTGCCAGCAGCCCAGAGGGACAGGGGGGATCCTACGAGCAGTACTTC
cdr3_aa: CASSPEGQGGSYEQYF

j_call: TRBJ2-2
clone_size: many
d_call: NA
v_call: TRBV4-3
cdr3_nt: TGCGCCAGCAGCCAAGAGTCAGGGACGAACACCGGGGAGCTGTTTTTT
cdr3_aa: CASSQESGTNTGELFF

j_call: TRBJ2-3
clone_size: NA
d_call: TRBD2
v_call: TRBV6-1
cdr3_nt: TGTGCCAGCGGGACTAGGAACACAGATACGCAGTATTTT
cdr3_aa: CASGTRNTDTQYF

j_call: TRBJ2-6
clone_size: few
d_call: NA
v_call: TRBV12-3/TRBV12-4
cdr3_nt: TGTGCCAGCAGGTTACGGGGATCTGGGGCCAACGTCCTGACTTTC
cdr3_aa: CASRLRGSGANVLTF

j_call: TRBJ2-3
clone_size: NA
d_call: NA
v_call: TRBV5-1
cdr3_nt: TGCGCCAGCAGCTTGGGGGGAGTCACAGATACGCAGTATTTT
cdr3_aa: CASSLGGVTDTQYF

j_call: TRBJ1-6
clone_size: few
d_call: NA
v_call: TRBV3-1
cdr3_nt: TGTGCCAGCAGCCAAGAGAATCCTGGGCCAGGCTATAATTCACCCCTCCACTTT
cdr3_aa: CASSQENPGPGYNSPLHF

j_call: TRBJ2-7
clone_size: NA
d_call: NA
v_call: TRBV20-1
cdr3_nt: TGCAGTGCGAAGTCCCCGGGAGCCTACGAGCAGTACTTC
cdr3_aa: CSAKSPGAYEQYF

j_call: TRBJ2-3
clone_size: few
d_call: NA
v_call: TRBV7-8
cdr3_nt: TGTGCCAGCAGCCCAAACAGGGGACTACCTAGCACAGATACGCAGTATTTT
cdr3_aa: CASSPNRGLPSTDTQYF

j_call: TRBJ1-2
clone_size: NA
d_call: NA
v_call: TRBV24-1
cdr3_nt: TGTGCCACCAGTGACCACGTCGGGGAGGGCTACACCTTC
cdr3_aa: CATSDHVGEGYTF

j_call: TRBJ2-7
clone_size: few
d_call: NA
v_call: TRBV10-3
cdr3_nt: TGTGCCATCAGTGAGCCGGGGAGGCCCTACGAGCAGTACTTC
cdr3_aa: CAISEPGRPYEQYF

j_call: TRBJ2-1
clone_size: NA
d_call: TRBD2
v_call: TRBV6-5
cdr3_nt: TGTGCCAGCAGTTACTCGAGGCTAGCGGGGGCCTACAATGAGCAGTTCTTC
cdr3_aa: CASSYSRLAGAYNEQFF

j_call: TRBJ2-5
clone_size: NA
d_call: NA
v_call: TRBV29-1
cdr3_nt: TGCAGCGTGGCGAGTGGGGGGTACTACCAAGAGACCCAGTACTTC
cdr3_aa: CSVASGGYYQETQYF

j_call: TRBJ2-6
clone_size: few
d_call: NA
v_call: TRBV18
cdr3_nt: TGTGCCAGCTCGCCATCCTCGGCGGGGGCGGCTGGGGCCAACGTCCTGACTTTC
cdr3_aa: CASSPSSAGAAGANVLTF

j_call: TRBJ1-2
clone_size: NA
d_call: TRBD1
v_call: TRBV27
cdr3_nt: TGTGCCAGCAGTTTGGGGGACAGCGGCTACACCTTC
cdr3_aa: CASSLGDSGYTF

j_call: TRBJ2-1
clone_size: few
d_call: NA
v_call: TRBV29-1
cdr3_nt: TGCAGCGTTCCTACAGGGAAAAGCTACAATGAGCAGTTCTTC
cdr3_aa: CSVPTGKSYNEQFF

j_call: TRBJ1-2
clone_size: few
d_call: NA
v_call: TRBV5-1
cdr3_nt: TGCGCCAGCAGCTTGTTAGGGGCCATCTATGGCTACACCTTC
cdr3_aa: CASSLLGAIYGYTF

j_call: TRBJ2-3
clone_size: few
d_call: TRBD2
v_call: TRBV4-3
cdr3_nt: TGCGCCAGCAGCCCACGACTAGCGGGGGGGCCAAATACGCAGTATTTT
cdr3_aa: CASSPRLAGGPNTQYF